This T cell receptor (beta chain) was retrieved from a study of CD8 T cells in Susac syndrome. The germline V gene encodes CDR1 MNHEY and CDR2 SVGAGI. The V gene end was trimmed by 0 bases and the J gene end by 1 base; junction bases not matched to a gene: 16. The CDR3 has 21 amino acids. When the RNA was reverse transcribed, random hexamers were used with an input of 0.5 to 1 ug. A single record per CDR3 protein comes from TCRdb applying MiXCR to the immunoSEQ multiplex PCR reads. The table shows 75,000 to 95,000 distinct CDR3 sequences, with around 95% occurring only once. Sequencing input: CD8+ T cells from PBMCs. The source is a human donor with Susac syndrome. The rearrangement joins TRBV6-5 to TRBJ2-5; 11 nucleotides line up with TRBD2. For the CDR3, the DNA is TGTGCCAGCAGTTACTCTATGGCAGCACTAGCGGGAGCTTTGGGCCAAGAGACCCAGTACTTC. Amino acid sequence: CASSYSMAALAGALGQETQYF.